The 20 T cell receptor beta chains given below trace back to one sample, sequenced in a study of regulatory T cells. Amplification used 52 TRBV primers and 13 TRBJ primers. Clones were read by immunoSEQ multiplex PCR, and TCRdb kept only the in-frame ones, dropping some. The repertoire holds roughly 30,000 clones, with 85% to 95% as singletons. Their recognized antigens are unknown. Study-level points and caveats: Hydrophobic residues at CDR3 positions 6 and 7 were enriched in conventional CD4+ T cells of CD3G-deficient patients.

Sequencing was carried out using conventional CD4+ T cells sorted from blood. Receptor source: a person under 35 with CD3G deficiency.

The rearrangement links TRBV19 to TRBJ2-1; no clear D. CDR1 is LNHDA and CDR2 is SQIVND in the germline V gene (reference sequence). Between the trimmed V and J ends, which lost 5 bases and 8 bases, there was a span of 13 bases. CDR3 size: 13 residues. CDR3 DNA: TGTGCCAGTAGTGTGACGCTACGCGATGAGCAGTTCTTC. Translating gives CASSVTLRDEQFF.

The gene calls are TRBV6-5 and TRBJ2-3; D is possibly TRBD2 (6 bases). The CDR3 has 16 residues. CDR1 is MNHEY and CDR2 is SVGAGI in the germline V gene. V shed 4 bases and J shed 4 bases, with 18 bases lying between them. The CDR3: CASSFWGVPRSDTQYF. Here the CDR3 DNA reads TGTGCCAGCAGTTTTTGGGGGGTACCCCGCTCAGATACGCAGTATTTT.

The rearrangement joins TRBV5-1 to TRBJ2-3; D ambiguous. This CDR3 is built from 14 residues. The V end was cut by 2 bases, the J end by 0 bases, with 7 bases between. The V gene's germline CDR1 is SGHRS and CDR2 YFSETQ. The CDR3 protein is CASSLRASTDTQYF. As DNA, the CDR3 is TGCGCCAGCAGCTTACGGGCTAGCACAGATACGCAGTATTTT.

The chain links TRBV6-1 to TRBJ1-1, with TRBD1 identical over 7 bases. The CDR3 has 14 residues. Germline trimming cut 2 bases from V and 8 bases from J; bases unmatched to any gene: 8. Per germline, CDR1 MNHNS and CDR2 SASEGT. CDR3 loop: CASSEPRTGEEAFF. The CDR3 DNA sequence: TGTGCCAGCAGTGAACCCCGGACAGGAGAAGAAGCTTTCTTT.

This clone was seen only a few times. Within the sample, other DNA sequences also encode this same CDR3. J is TRBJ2-7 and V is TRBV18; 9 bases line up with TRBD1. Germline CDR1 is KGHSH and CDR2 is LQKENI. V was pared by 4 bases and J by 7 bases, with 2 bases of the junction left unmatched. The CDR3 runs to 12 residues. CDR3: CASSLGQGEQYF. As DNA, the CDR3 is TGTGCCAGCTCACTTGGACAGGGGGAGCAGTACTTC.

The chain employs TRBV6-1 and TRBJ1-2; 10 nucleotides match TRBD1. Germline CDR1 reads MNHNS; CDR2 reads SASEGT. The CDR3 is made up of 13 amino acids. Unmatched junction bases numbered 4, after V lost 4 bases and J lost 8 bases. The CDR3 is CASSADRGLGYTF. DNA for the CDR3: TGTGCCAGCAGTGCCGACAGGGGGCTCGGCTACACCTTC.

The J gene is TRBJ2-5, the V gene TRBV6-1; no clear D. CDR1 and CDR2 (germline): MNHNS, SASEGT. The V end was cut by 4 bases, the J end by 4 bases, with 7 bases between. There are 12 residues in the CDR3. The CDR3 coding sequence is TGTGCCAGCAGTGTGGTGGGAGAGACCCAGTACTTC. Its translation: CASSVVGETQYF.

This clone has a single count. J is TRBJ2-2 and V is TRBV11-3; D is undetermined. The CDR3 sequence is 12 residues long. The V end lost 8 bases, the J end lost 4 bases, and 8 bases lay between the germline ends. CDR1 and CDR2 from the germline V gene are SGHNT and YENEEA. CDR3 DNA sequence: TGTGCCAGCGGGATGGGCACCGGGGAGCTGTTTTTT. Its protein product is CASGMGTGELFF.

CDR3 sequence: CASSLGTGTGVTEAFF. The DNA for the CDR3 is TGTGCCAGCAGCCTCGGCACCGGGACAGGGGTCACTGAAGCTTTCTTT. The rearrangement uses TRBV7-9 and TRBJ1-1, with 10 nucleotides matching TRBD1. V lost 5 bases to trimming and J lost 4 bases; unmatched junction nucleotides: 10. Germline-derived CDR1 and CDR2 are SEHNR and FQNEAQ (reference sequence). This CDR3 comprises 16 residues. Complete variable domain (other parts from reference TRBV7-9 and TRBJ1-1): DTGVSQNPRHKITKRGQNVTFRCDPISEHNRLYWYRQTLGQGPEFLTYFQNEAQLEKSRLLSDRFSAERPKGSFSTLEIQRTEQGDSAMYLCASSLGTGTGVTEAFFGQGTRLTVV.

Notes on this clone: The junction departs from the called germline gene at one end, perhaps through a read error. This rearrangement joins TRBV7-9 to TRBJ2-5, with TRBD1 identical over 8 bases. The CDR3 is 15 residues long. CDR1 SEHNR and CDR2 FQNEAQ come from the germline V gene (reference sequence). CDR3 sequence (DNA): TGTGCCAACAGCCCGTGGGGACAGGAAGGAGAGACCCAGTACTTC. Amino acid sequence: CANSPWGQEGETQYF.

The J gene is TRBJ2-1, the V gene TRBV2, with 7 bases aligning to TRBD2. The V gene's germline CDR1 is SNHLY and CDR2 FYNNEI. Trimming removed 8 bases from V and 2 bases from J; junction bases left unmatched: 9. The CDR3 is 15 amino acids. CDR3 DNA: TGTGCCAGCGGGATCAGAGCGGGGCCCTACAATGAGCAGTTCTTC. The encoded protein is CASGIRAGPYNEQFF. The full variable domain, in which reference TRBV2 and TRBJ2-1 provide the parts outside the CDR3, is EPEVTQTPSHQVTQMGQEVILRCVPISNHLYFYWYRQILGQKVEFLVSFYNNEISEKSEIFDDQFSVERPDGSNFTLKIRSTKLEDSAMYFCASGIRAGPYNEQFFGPGTRLTVL.

This rearrangement joins TRBV7-9 to TRBJ2-1, with D uncertain. V lost 3 bases and J 0 bases, leaving 15 bases between the germline ends. Looked up from germline, CDR1 is SEHNR and CDR2 is FQNEAQ (reference sequence). The CDR3 length is 17 residues. CDR3 loop: CASSFGSSSNSYNEQFF. The CDR3, as DNA: TGTGCCAGCAGCTTTGGGTCGAGCTCGAACTCCTACAATGAGCAGTTCTTC.

This chain uses TRBV10-3 with TRBJ2-4; a weak D match, TRBD1 (5 bases). The CDR3 covers 16 residues. The germline CDR1 and CDR2 sequences are ENHRY and SYGVKD. Trimming stripped 0 bases from V and 5 bases from J, with 14 bases between. In DNA form, the CDR3 reads TGTGCCATCAGTGAGTCGGGGCAGGTTGGGGAAAACATTCAGTACTTC. Its protein is CAISESGQVGENIQYF.

The chain couples TRBV30 to TRBJ1-3, with D unresolved. Germline CDR1 is GTSNPN and CDR2 is SVGIG (reference sequence). The CDR3 length is 11 residues. The ends were cut back, 4 bases at V and 0 bases at J, with 1 base in the middle. The DNA of the CDR3 is TGTGCCTGGAACTCTGGAAACACCATATATTTT. Its protein product is CAWNSGNTIYF.

This clone was observed a few times. The chain joins TRBV28 to TRBJ1-2, with D possibly being TRBD1 (5 bases). CDR3 length equals 15 residues. V dropped 11 bases and J dropped 8 bases, with 27 bases sitting between them. Germline values: CDR1 MDHEN, CDR2 SYDVKM. This CDR3 reads CACSPVLGTTSGYTF. The DNA for the CDR3 is TGTGCCTGCTCGCCGGTACTCGGGACGACTTCCGGCTACACCTTC.

The chain recombines TRBV7-2 with TRBJ2-7; D might be TRBD1 (5 bases). The CDR3 length is 12 residues. V was pared by 5 bases and J by 8 bases, with 13 bases between. Looked up from germline, CDR1 is SGHTA and CDR2 is FQGNSA. CDR3 coding DNA: TGTGCCAGCAGCCCGACAGAACGTCAGCAGTACTTC. Translated: CASSPTERQQYF.

The genes are TRBV5-1 and TRBJ1-2, with 7 bases aligning to TRBD1. The CDR3 totals 14 residues. Trimming removed 4 bases from V and 8 bases from J; junction bases left unmatched: 11. Germline loops: CDR1 SGHRS, CDR2 YFSETQ. For the CDR3, the DNA is TGCGCCAGCAGCCCTGGACAGGCCGTGGGAGGCTACACCTTC. Its protein is CASSPGQAVGGYTF. Supplemented by reference TRBV5-1 and TRBJ1-2, the full variable domain reads KAGVTQTPRYLIKTRGQQVTLSCSPISGHRSVSWYQQTPGQGLQFLFEYFSETQRNKGNFPGRFSGRQFSNSRSEMNVSTLELGDSALYLCASSPGQAVGGYTFGSGTRLTVV.

J is TRBJ1-5 and V is TRBV19; 7 positions match TRBD1. This CDR3 is built from 16 residues. Germline lookup yields CDR1 LNHDA and CDR2 SQIVND (reference sequence). J lost 7 bases, V lost 2 bases, and 11 bases had no gene match. This CDR3 reads CASSISYSGGKQPQHF. The CDR3 DNA follows: TGTGCCAGTAGTATATCGTATTCAGGGGGAAAGCAGCCCCAGCATTTT.

The genes are TRBV19 and TRBJ2-2, with D maybe TRBD2 (6 bases). Germline V gene sequence: CDR1 LNHDA, CDR2 SQIVND (reference sequence). The CDR3 contains 13 residues. V lost 6 bases and J lost 1, with 6 bases in between. The CDR3 spells CASRAGNTGELFF. In DNA, the CDR3 is TGTGCCAGTAGAGCGGGGAACACCGGGGAGCTGTTTTTT.

The CDR3 spells CASSPLSGSQITGELFF. The CDR3, as DNA: TGCGCCAGCAGCCCGCTTAGCGGGAGTCAGATCACCGGGGAGCTGTTTTTT. The V gene is TRBV5-1, the J gene TRBJ2-2; 9 bases align to TRBD2. Germline V gene data show CDR1 as SGHRS and CDR2 as YFSETQ. Unmatched junction bases numbered 11, after V lost 4 bases and J lost 4 bases. The CDR3 sequence is 17 residues long.